This T cell receptor beta chain derives from a study of beta chain features in type 1 diabetes. About the study: Similarity in age, gender and cell yields was seen between patients and healthy donors.

Findings of the study overall: Unsettled here was the matter of whether HLA type influences TCRB rearrangement. In every one of the four CD4+ subsets, TCRB CDR3s were moderately but significantly shorter in Type 1 diabetes patients.

The investigators reverse transcribed all of the isolated RNA, so they sequenced expressed TCRB transcripts. Using immunoSEQ multiplex PCR, the repertoire was profiled, and TCRdb retains in-frame clones only, with some absent. The table records some 350,000 clones, 13% of them present only once. Sorting of CD4+ naive, central memory, regulatory and stem cell-like memory cells was performed via CD45RO/CCR7/CD25/CD127/CD95/CD27. About this clone: Its target is unknown.

J lost 4 bases, V lost 6 bases, and 6 bases had no gene match. Germline CDR1 reads MNHNY; CDR2 reads SVGAGI (reference sequence). CDR3 length: 14 residues. The sequence came from a woman in her late teens or twenties with type 1 diabetes. The sample consisted of naive CD4+ T cells from blood. The chain combines TRBV6-6 with TRBJ2-7; TRBD2 matches 10 bases. This CDR3 reads CASRPGTSAYEQYV. CDR3 in DNA: TGTGCCAGCAGGCCCGGGACTAGCGCGTACGAGCAGTACGTC.